A single sample is the source of the 20 T cell receptor beta chains below, sequenced in a study of cytomegalovirus exposure and HLA in healthy donors. 60 Vbeta and 13 Jbeta primers were used in PCR. Libraries were prepared by immunoSEQ multiplex PCR; TCRdb keeps only in-frame clonotypes and omits some of them. The sample yields around 150,000 clones, approximately 82% seen once. The sample consisted of PBMCs. The receptors stem from a man aged 30 to 45 in good health and CMV-seropositive.

V is TRBV7-2 and J is TRBJ1-1; 8 bases are shared with TRBD1. With V trimmed by 6 bases and J by 1 base, 13 bases remained unmatched. Germline V gene lookup returns CDR1 SGHTA and CDR2 FQGNSA. The CDR3 is made up of 17 amino acids. The CDR3 region is CASRLATGGLPNTEAFF. The CDR3 bases are TGTGCCAGCAGACTCGCTACAGGGGGACTACCGAACACTGAAGCTTTCTTT. The full variable domain, with the rest looked up from reference TRBV7-2 and TRBJ1-1, is GAGVSQSPSNKVTEKGKDVELRCDPISGHTALYWYRQSLGQGLEFLIYFQGNSAPDKSGLPSDRFSAERTGGSVSTLTIQRTQQEDSAVYLCASRLATGGLPNTEAFFGQGTRLTVV.

This chain links TRBV6-5 with TRBJ2-3; 7 nucleotides align to TRBD1. CDR1 and CDR2 from the germline V gene are MNHEY and SVGAGI. This CDR3 has 15 amino acids. With 6 bases clipped from V and 4 bases from J, the junction kept 10 bases outside the gene matches. The chain's CDR3 is CASSLQGFGADTQYF. The CDR3 nucleotides are TGTGCCAGCAGCCTACAGGGGTTCGGCGCAGATACGCAGTATTTT.

This clone was counted a few times. V usage is TRBV19 and J usage is TRBJ1-5, with 8 bases matching TRBD1. Germline V gene lookup returns CDR1 LNHDA and CDR2 SQIVND (reference sequence). V shed 11 bases and J 4 bases; nucleotides not matched to a gene: 10. This CDR3 comprises 14 residues. CDR3 sequence: CAGSTGGTNQPQHF. CDR3 sequence (DNA): TGTGCCGGATCTACAGGGGGGACTAATCAGCCCCAGCATTTT.

V gene TRBV6-1 combines with J gene TRBJ2-3; no reliable D call. The CDR3 loop spans 12 amino acids. CDR1 and CDR2 from the germline V gene are MNHNS and SASEGT. V was pared by 8 bases and J by 5 bases, with 11 bases between. CDR3 loop: CASRPPGDTQYF. The CDR3 nucleotides are TGTGCCAGCCGGCCCCCGGGAGATACGCAGTATTTT.

V and J are TRBV4-2 and TRBJ2-7, with TRBD1 identical over 7 bases. CDR3 length equals 14 residues. The V and J ends lost 5 bases and 0 bases, in that order; junction bases with no gene match: 4. Looked up from germline, CDR1 is LGHNA and CDR2 is YNFKEQ. The DNA of the CDR3 is TGTGCCAGCAGCAAATACAGGGGCTCCTACGAGCAGTACTTC. Translating it yields CASSKYRGSYEQYF.

The V call is TRBV2, the J call TRBJ2-7; 8 bases map to TRBD2. CDR1 is SNHLY, CDR2 FYNNEI, per germline. V shed 3 bases and J 2 bases; nucleotides not matched to a gene: 6. This CDR3 has 15 amino acids. The CDR3 loop is CASSDQAGAAYEQYF. The CDR3 bases are TGTGCCAGCAGTGATCAAGCGGGGGCAGCCTACGAGCAGTACTTC.

This chain connects TRBV5-1 to TRBJ1-4; D is perhaps TRBD1 (6 bases). Germline V gene sequence: CDR1 SGHRS, CDR2 YFSETQ. The CDR3 runs 15 residues. Trimming took 4 bases from V and 0 from J, leaving 10 bases between them. As DNA, the CDR3 is TGCGCCAGCAGCCGGACAGACCCAACTAATGAAAAACTGTTTTTT. The encoded protein is CASSRTDPTNEKLFF.

The CDR3, as DNA: TGTGCCACCAGGTCCGGGGTCGGTGAGCAGTTCTTC. Protein: CATRSGVGEQFF. The chain couples TRBV15 to TRBJ2-1, with D perhaps matching TRBD2 (5 bases). CDR3 length equals 12 residues. V was shortened by 6 bases and J by 9 bases, with 12 bases between the two germline ends. Germline CDR1 LNHNV, CDR2 YYDKDF (reference sequence).

CDR3 sequence: CASSTGGPREQYF. DNA for the CDR3: TGTGCCAGCTCTACAGGGGGTCCCCGAGAGCAGTACTTC. V gene TRBV5-6 combines with J gene TRBJ2-7, with 8 bases identical to TRBD1. Per germline, CDR1 SGHDT and CDR2 YYEEEE. CDR3 length: 13 amino acids. V was pared by 7 bases and J by 7 bases, with 10 bases of the junction left unmatched.

This sequence joins TRBV11-2 and TRBJ2-7; no definite D call. Trimming took off 6 bases at V and 2 bases at J, with 23 bases between the two ends. The CDR3 consists of 17 residues. CDR1 SGHAT and CDR2 FQNNGV come from the germline V gene. The CDR3 coding sequence is TGTGCCAGCAGTCATAATTTTGGGCACTCAAGTGCCTACGAGCAGTACTTC. Translation gives CASSHNFGHSSAYEQYF.

The chain joins TRBV6-6 to TRBJ2-5, with 10 bases lining up with TRBD1. With V trimmed by 4 bases and J by 5 bases, 1 base remained unmatched. The germline V gene has CDR1 MNHNY and CDR2 SVGAGI (reference sequence). The CDR3 has 13 residues. The CDR3 DNA reads TGTGCCAGCAGTTCGACAGGGGGCGAGACCCAGTACTTC. It specifies CASSSTGGETQYF.

V usage is TRBV6-5 and J usage is TRBJ2-3, with 9 bases matching TRBD2. The CDR3 is made up of 15 amino acids. Germline CDR1 reads MNHEY; CDR2 reads SVGAGI. V shed 6 bases, J shed 5 bases, and the junction held 9 bases outside the gene matches. The CDR3 protein is CASSRGGALKDTQYF. As DNA, the CDR3 is TGTGCCAGCAGCCGCGGGGGGGCCTTGAAAGATACGCAGTATTTT.

The CDR3 DNA is TGTGCCAGCAGTTTTGGACAGAGCAATGAGCAGTTCTTC. It is translated as CASSFGQSNEQFF. The chain links TRBV28 to TRBJ2-1, with a possible D match to TRBD1 (6 bases). V lost 3 bases and J lost 6, with 9 bases in between. CDR3 length: 13 amino acids. Germline lookup yields CDR1 MDHEN and CDR2 SYDVKM.

The chain combines TRBV6-1 with TRBJ1-5; TRBD1 agrees at 7 bases. CDR3 length: 14 amino acids. Germline CDR1 reads MNHNS; CDR2 reads SASEGT. Trimming removed 7 bases from V and 2 bases from J; junction bases left unmatched: 5. CDR3 DNA: TGTGCCAGCACGGACAGGCTAGGCAATCAGCCCCAGCATTTT. Residues: CASTDRLGNQPQHF.

V usage is TRBV4-1 and J usage is TRBJ1-4; weak D call: TRBD1 (6 bases). The CDR3 totals 14 residues. Germline-derived CDR1 and CDR2 are MGHRA and YSYEKL. Trimming removed 0 bases at V and 7 bases at J, with 9 bases between. CDR3 sequence (DNA): TGCGCCAGCAGCCAAGACAGGGGTGGTGAAAAACTGTTTTTT. Protein product: CASSQDRGGEKLFF.

The sample holds a few counts of this clone. V and J are TRBV6-1 and TRBJ2-7, with a possible D match to TRBD1 (6 bases). This CDR3 is 14 amino acids long. The germline V gene has CDR1 MNHNS and CDR2 SASEGT. The V end lost 2 bases, the J end lost 2 bases, and 10 bases lay between the germline ends. The CDR3 reads CASSELGQTYEQYF. DNA for the CDR3: TGTGCCAGCAGTGAACTTGGACAGACCTACGAGCAGTACTTC.

The chain combines TRBV9 with TRBJ2-1; 11 nucleotides match TRBD2. There are 14 residues in the CDR3. V trimming: 7 bases; J trimming: 7 bases; junction bases outside the gene matches: 7. Germline CDR1 is SGDLS and CDR2 is YYNGEE. CDR3 amino acids: CASSRTSGWNEQFF. CDR3 DNA sequence: TGTGCCAGCTCCAGGACTAGCGGGTGGAATGAGCAGTTCTTC.

The chain recombines TRBV25-1 with TRBJ1-1; D is uncertain. This CDR3 spans 16 amino acids. Between the trimmed V and J ends, which lost 0 bases and 1 base, there was a span of 12 bases. In germline, CDR1 is MGHDK, CDR2 SYGVNS. CDR3 nucleotides: TGTGCCAGCAGTGAATATAACATCCCCGCGAACACTGAAGCTTTCTTT. Its translation is CASSEYNIPANTEAFF.

This chain uses TRBV18 with TRBJ2-6; D is uncertain. V shed 1 base and J shed 1 base, with 2 bases lying between them. There are 14 residues in the CDR3. Germline CDR1 reads KGHSH; CDR2 reads LQKENI. The CDR3 nucleotides read TGTGCCAGCTCACCACTATCTGGGGCCAACGTCCTGACTTTC. Translation: CASSPLSGANVLTF.

This clone appeared once. The V gene is TRBV7-9, the J gene TRBJ1-2; no clear D. V was cut by 6 bases and J by 5 bases, with 13 bases left in between. CDR1 SEHNR and CDR2 FQNEAQ come from the germline V gene (reference sequence). The CDR3 runs to 13 residues. CDR3 amino acids: CASSLQRPYGYTF. The CDR3 DNA reads as TGTGCCAGCAGTCTACAGAGACCGTATGGCTACACCTTC.